This passage covers 29 T cell receptor beta chains from one sample sequenced in a study of T cell changes during pregnancy in multiple sclerosis. Sequencing used immunoSEQ multiplex PCR; TCRdb keeps in-frame clones, though not all of them. The data contain approximately 39,000 clones, around 92% of them seen just once; the ten biggest clones take up about 1.2%. Material: PBMCs (not recorded whether the cells were cultured). The origin of the receptors is a female donor with multiple sclerosis, enrolled in a pregnancy study.

This clone was detected once. The V gene is TRBV27, the J gene TRBJ1-4; 7 bases map to TRBD1. This CDR3 has 16 residues. The J segment lost 8 bases and the V segment lost 5 bases, leaving 14 bases of the junction unmatched. Per germline, CDR1 MNHEY and CDR2 SMNVEV (reference sequence). DNA of the CDR3: TGTGCCAGCAGTCCCGTCTCGACAGGGCGCCACGAAAAACTGTTTTTT. It yields the protein CASSPVSTGRHEKLFF.

The rearrangement links TRBV6-1 to TRBJ2-5; D perhaps matches TRBD2 (6 bases). The V gene's germline CDR1 is MNHNS and CDR2 SASEGT. With 10 bases removed from V and 5 bases from J, the gap between germline ends came to 14 bases. The CDR3 runs to 12 residues. CDR3 residues: CAIGWDSETQYF. The CDR3 DNA reads TGTGCCATTGGGTGGGACTCGGAGACCCAGTACTTC.

The CDR3 DNA reads as TGTGCCAGCAGCTTAGCCGGGACTAGCCGACCACAAGAGACCCAGTACTTC. Amino acids: CASSLAGTSRPQETQYF. The chain couples TRBV11-2 to TRBJ2-5; 9 bases agree with TRBD2. V dropped 1 base and J dropped 2; count of bases not matched to a gene: 8. The CDR3 contains 17 residues. Germline V lookup: CDR1 SGHAT, CDR2 FQNNGV.

This rearrangement joins TRBV28 to TRBJ2-6, with a weak D call TRBD2 (6 bases). Per the germline V gene, CDR1 is MDHEN and CDR2 is SYDVKM. Trimming pared 2 bases from V and 1 base from J, leaving 6 bases between. The CDR3 covers 15 residues. In DNA form, the CDR3 reads TGTGCCAGCAGTTTACGGGGGTCTGGGGCCAACGTCCTGACTTTC. It translates to CASSLRGSGANVLTF. The full variable domain, in which reference TRBV28 and TRBJ2-6 provide the parts outside the CDR3, is DVKVTQSSRYLVKRTGEKVFLECVQDMDHENMFWYRQDPGLGLRLIYFSYDVKMKEKGDIPEGYSVSREKKERFSLILESASTNQTSMYLCASSLRGSGANVLTFGAGSRLTVL.

The chain employs TRBV29-1 and TRBJ2-5, with 7 bases matching TRBD2. The CDR3 is 15 amino acids. Per germline, CDR1 SQVTM and CDR2 ANQGSEA. J lost 0 bases, V lost 4 bases, and 8 bases had no gene match. As DNA, the CDR3 is TGCAGCGTTGTAGGTAGCGGGCACGACCAAGAGACCCAGTACTTC. The encoded protein is CSVVGSGHDQETQYF.

The chain links TRBV9 to TRBJ2-3; TRBD2 matches 12 bases. CDR1 and CDR2 from the germline V gene are SGDLS and YYNGEE. Losses at the gene ends were 4 bases for V and 4 bases for J; bases not matched to a gene: 7. The CDR3 is made up of 16 amino acids. The CDR3 nucleotides are TGTGCCAGCAGCATCGCTAGCGGGAGGGCCGCAGATACGCAGTATTTT. It translates to CASSIASGRAADTQYF.

The J gene is TRBJ1-1, the V gene TRBV10-3; D not certain. Between the trimmed V and J ends, which lost 6 bases and 4 bases, there was a span of 15 bases. Germline CDR1 is ENHRY and CDR2 is SYGVKD. The CDR3 contains 14 residues. CDR3 residues: CAIRNTLDGTEAFF. In DNA form, the CDR3 reads TGTGCCATCAGGAACACCCTGGACGGCACTGAAGCTTTCTTT.

This clone was seen a few times. The chain uses TRBV30 and TRBJ2-3; 14 nucleotides match TRBD2. J lost 5 bases, V lost 4 bases, and 5 bases had no gene match. Germline CDR1 is GTSNPN and CDR2 is SVGIG (reference sequence). The CDR3 is 15 residues long. The CDR3 sequence: CAWTRLAGGIDTQYF. Here the CDR3 DNA reads TGTGCCTGGACGAGACTAGCGGGGGGGATAGATACGCAGTATTTT.

The chain combines TRBV2 with TRBJ2-5; the D gene is possibly TRBD1 (6 bases). This CDR3 comprises 15 residues. Trimming removed 4 bases from V and 0 bases from J, with 12 bases in between. Per the germline V gene, CDR1 is SNHLY and CDR2 is FYNNEI. The CDR3 here is CASSARDTYQETQYF. CDR3 sequence (DNA): TGTGCCAGCAGTGCACGGGACACCTACCAAGAGACCCAGTACTTC.

The chain recombines TRBV5-1 with TRBJ1-3; possible D gene TRBD1, 5 bases. Per germline, CDR1 SGHRS and CDR2 YFSETQ. Trimming shortened V by 0 bases and J by 4 bases, and 11 bases separated the two germline ends. This CDR3 region has 15 residues. CDR3 loop: CASSLEPGGGNTIYF. In DNA, the CDR3 is TGCGCCAGCAGCTTGGAGCCCGGGGGAGGAAACACCATATATTTT.

The chain carries TRBV28 and TRBJ1-2; 8 bases line up with TRBD1. The germline V gene encodes CDR1 MDHEN and CDR2 SYDVKM. The V and J ends lost 5 bases and 2 bases, in that order; junction bases with no gene match: 7. The CDR3 runs to 15 residues. The CDR3 nucleotides are TGTGCCAGCAGTACCACAGGGGGGGGCAACTATGGCTACACCTTC. Its protein product is CASSTTGGGNYGYTF.

This sequence joins TRBV18 and TRBJ1-1, with 8 bases matching TRBD1. The CDR3 sequence is 15 residues long. The germline CDR1 and CDR2 sequences are KGHSH and LQKENI. The V and J ends lost 6 bases and 5 bases, in that order; junction bases with no gene match: 11. Here the CDR3 reads CASSPTLQGETEAFF. For the CDR3, the DNA is TGTGCCAGCTCGCCGACTTTACAGGGGGAGACTGAAGCTTTCTTT.

A single count supports this clone. The chain joins TRBV5-1 to TRBJ1-4; 7 bases line up with TRBD1. Per germline, CDR1 SGHRS and CDR2 YFSETQ. V was clipped by 3 bases and J by 8 bases; unmatched bases: 16. The CDR3 loop spans 17 amino acids. CDR3 in amino acids: CASSWGRQGRHMEKLFF. In DNA form, the CDR3 reads TGCGCCAGCAGCTGGGGCAGACAGGGCAGGCACATGGAAAAACTGTTTTTT.

This clone was counted between two and nine times. The chain joins TRBV18 to TRBJ1-4, with a possible D match to TRBD1 (6 bases). Germline values: CDR1 KGHSH, CDR2 LQKENI. The V end was cut by 5 bases, the J end by 4 bases, with 8 bases between. This CDR3 is built from 13 residues. Here the CDR3 reads CASSGQLNEKLFF. The CDR3 DNA reads TGTGCCAGCTCAGGACAGCTTAATGAAAAACTGTTTTTT.

The rearrangement joins TRBV28 to TRBJ1-1, with a possible D match to TRBD1 (6 bases). This CDR3 region has 16 residues. V gave up 5 bases and J gave up 0 bases, with 16 bases separating them. Per germline, CDR1 MDHEN and CDR2 SYDVKM. In DNA form, the CDR3 reads TGTGCCAGCAGTAACCCCGGGGGCAGGTTGAACACTGAAGCTTTCTTT. The encoded protein is CASSNPGGRLNTEAFF. The full variable domain, in which reference TRBV28 and TRBJ1-1 provide the parts outside the CDR3, is DVKVTQSSRYLVKRTGEKVFLECVQDMDHENMFWYRQDPGLGLRLIYFSYDVKMKEKGDIPEGYSVSREKKERFSLILESASTNQTSMYLCASSNPGGRLNTEAFFGQGTRLTVV.

The chain employs TRBV9 and TRBJ2-3; 7 bases agree with TRBD1. Looked up from germline, CDR1 is SGDLS and CDR2 is YYNGEE. The CDR3 sequence is 17 residues long. With 4 bases clipped from V and 6 bases from J, the junction kept 17 bases outside the gene matches. CDR3 nucleotide sequence: TGTGCCAGCAGCCCCCACCGGGACAGCACTTCGTTCGATACGCAGTATTTT. This encodes CASSPHRDSTSFDTQYF.

The chain couples TRBV7-2 to TRBJ2-1, with D possibly being TRBD2 (5 bases). The CDR3 has 15 amino acids. Germline lookup yields CDR1 SGHTA and CDR2 FQGNSA. V was shortened by 0 bases and J by 1 base, with 7 bases between the two germline ends. Here the CDR3 reads CASSLAPGSYNEQFF. The CDR3 nucleotides are TGTGCCAGCAGCTTAGCTCCGGGGTCCTACAATGAGCAGTTCTTC.

The V call is TRBV7-2, the J call TRBJ1-4, with a weak D call TRBD1 (6 bases). The V and J ends lost 4 bases and 5 bases respectively, with 14 bases between them. The V gene's germline CDR1 is SGHTA and CDR2 FQGNSA. The CDR3 consists of 15 residues. This chain's CDR3 is CASSSLGTLNEKLFF. The CDR3, as DNA: TGTGCCAGCAGCTCTCTGGGGACATTGAATGAAAAACTGTTTTTT.

This rearrangement joins TRBV7-2 to TRBJ2-5; 7 bases match TRBD2. With 5 bases clipped from V and 8 bases from J, the junction kept 14 bases outside the gene matches. Per the germline V gene, CDR1 is SGHTA and CDR2 is FQGNSA. The CDR3 is made up of 15 amino acids. CDR3 region: CASSRAPGSGETQYF. In DNA, the CDR3 is TGTGCCAGCAGCCGCGCCCCCGGGAGCGGGGAAACCCAGTACTTC.

The chain is built from TRBV27 and TRBJ2-7, with D possibly being TRBD1 or TRBD2 (5 bases each). The V end lost 1 base, the J end lost 6 bases, and 16 bases lay between the germline ends. CDR1 MNHEY and CDR2 SMNVEV come from the germline V gene (reference sequence). The CDR3 spans 15 residues. The CDR3 protein is CASSLFKKGTIEQYF. In DNA, the CDR3 is TGTGCCAGCAGTTTATTTAAAAAGGGGACGATCGAGCAGTACTTC.

V and J are TRBV4-2 and TRBJ2-2; D is unclear. The CDR3 contains 11 residues. Germline V gene data show CDR1 as LGHNA and CDR2 as YNFKEQ. V lost 0 bases and J 9 bases, leaving 2 bases between the germline ends. As DNA, the CDR3 is TGTGCCAGCAGCCAAGACAGGGAGCTGTTTTTT. Translating it yields CASSQDRELFF.

The count of this clone is one. V usage is TRBV2 and J usage is TRBJ2-6; D could derive from TRBD1 or TRBD2 (5 bases each). The V and J ends lost 11 bases and 1 base respectively, with 12 bases between them. Germline V lookup: CDR1 SNHLY, CDR2 FYNNEI. This CDR3 contains 14 residues. CDR3 in amino acids: CAGGELSGANVLTF. CDR3 nucleotides: TGTGCCGGGGGAGAGCTATCTGGGGCCAACGTCCTGACTTTC.

CDR3 region: CASSANSGSEGFEQYF. The CDR3 DNA is TGCGCCAGCAGCGCCAATAGCGGGAGTGAGGGGTTCGAGCAGTACTTC. This chain connects TRBV10-2 to TRBJ2-7; 9 bases are shared with TRBD2. CDR1 is WSHSY and CDR2 is SAAADI in the germline V gene. The CDR3 sequence is 16 residues long. Trimming removed 6 bases from V and 6 bases from J; junction bases left unmatched: 15.

This chain links TRBV27 with TRBJ2-7; a weak D match, TRBD2 (6 bases). With 6 bases removed from V and 3 bases from J, the gap between germline ends came to 18 bases. Germline loops: CDR1 MNHEY, CDR2 SMNVEV (reference sequence). This CDR3 contains 15 residues. CDR3 DNA sequence: TGTGCCAGCAGGGTAGGACGGGACTCGGGCTACGAGCAGTACTTC. Translated, it gives CASRVGRDSGYEQYF.

The chain carries TRBV6-1 and TRBJ2-3; perhaps TRBD2 as D (5 bases). The CDR3 extends over 14 amino acids. CDR1 MNHNS and CDR2 SASEGT come from the germline V gene. The V end was cut by 0 bases, the J end by 8 bases, with 12 bases between. CDR3 nucleotide sequence: TGTGCCAGCAGTGAAGCGGAGGAGGTTGGTACGCAGTATTTT. Protein product: CASSEAEEVGTQYF.

The V call is TRBV7-2, the J call TRBJ2-7; maybe TRBD2 (6 bases). Trimming left V 5 bases short and J 0 bases short, with 14 bases between. The CDR3 is made up of 15 amino acids. The germline V gene encodes CDR1 SGHTA and CDR2 FQGNSA. This chain's CDR3 is CASSPEGGTSYEQYF. In DNA form, the CDR3 reads TGTGCCAGCAGCCCGGAGGGAGGAACCTCCTACGAGCAGTACTTC. The entire variable domain, with the rest obtained from reference TRBV7-2 and TRBJ2-7, is as follows: GAGVSQSPSNKVTEKGKDVELRCDPISGHTALYWYRQSLGQGLEFLIYFQGNSAPDKSGLPSDRFSAERTGGSVSTLTIQRTQQEDSAVYLCASSPEGGTSYEQYFGPGTRLTVT.

V and J are TRBV5-5 and TRBJ1-2; TRBD1 matches 9 bases. The CDR3 runs 15 residues. J was trimmed by 7 bases and V by 3 bases; bases with no gene match: 10. CDR1 is SGHKS, CDR2 YYEKEE, per germline (reference sequence). CDR3 protein: CASSSLEQGAAGYTF. CDR3 sequence (DNA): TGTGCCAGCAGCTCCCTTGAACAGGGGGCTGCTGGCTACACCTTC.

The CDR3 loop is CASSLEASGMGEQYF. In DNA form, the CDR3 reads TGTGCCAGCAGCTTAGAGGCTAGCGGGATGGGAGAGCAGTACTTC. V gene TRBV11-1 combines with J gene TRBJ2-7; 9 bases fit TRBD2. The CDR3 is 15 residues long. Per the germline V gene, CDR1 is SGHAT and CDR2 is FQDESV (reference sequence). The V gene end was trimmed by 1 base and the J gene end by 7 bases; junction bases not matched to a gene: 8.

The chain uses TRBV5-1 and TRBJ2-3; 10 bases are shared with TRBD1. V trimming: 4 bases; J trimming: 3 bases; junction bases outside the gene matches: 2. The CDR3 runs to 14 residues. Germline V gene sequence: CDR1 SGHRS, CDR2 YFSETQ. This CDR3 is CASSPGQGTDTQYF. The CDR3 DNA sequence: TGCGCCAGCAGCCCGGGACAGGGGACAGATACGCAGTATTTT.